The T cell receptor beta chain under discussion was sequenced for a study of early T cells in non-severe SARS-CoV-2 infection. For this clonotype: The antigen is undetermined.

Broader study findings: Reliance on VDJdb matching favored anti-spike CD8 responses; private and CD4 specificities were missed.

TCRdb used MiXCR to reprocess the 5' RACE reads, holding one entry per CDR3 protein. The sample shows around 67,000 distinct CDR3 sequences, more than 9.5% of them seen only once. The CDR3 totals 13 residues. Deletions cut 1 base from V and 10 bases from J, with 14 bases between. Germline loops: CDR1 LNHNV, CDR2 YYDKDF (reference sequence). The sequencing here drew on whole blood, taken at baseline. V and J are TRBV15 and TRBJ2-7; perhaps D is TRBD1 or TRBD2 (5 bases each). The clonotype was recovered from an adult who was a healthcare worker with PCR-confirmed SARS-CoV-2 infection or an uninfected control (not recorded which). Here the CDR3 reads CATSRVVGGGQYF. CDR3 DNA: TGTGCCACCAGCAGAGTGGTAGGTGGGGGTCAGTACTTC. The full variable domain, rest sourced from reference TRBV15 and TRBJ2-7, is DAMVIQNPRYQVTQFGKPVTLSCSQTLNHNVMYWYQQKSSQAPKLLFHYYDKDFNNEADTPDNFQSRRPNTSFCFLDIRSPGLGDTAMYLCATSRVVGGGQYFGPGTRLTVT.